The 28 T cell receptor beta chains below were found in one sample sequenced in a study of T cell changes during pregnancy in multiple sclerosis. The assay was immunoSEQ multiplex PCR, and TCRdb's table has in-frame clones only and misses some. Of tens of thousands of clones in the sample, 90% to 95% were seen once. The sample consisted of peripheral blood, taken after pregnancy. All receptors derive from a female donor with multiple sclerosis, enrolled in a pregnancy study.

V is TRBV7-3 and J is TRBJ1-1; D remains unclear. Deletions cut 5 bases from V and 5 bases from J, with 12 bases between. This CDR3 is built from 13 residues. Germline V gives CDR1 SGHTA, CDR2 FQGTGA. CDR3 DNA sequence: TGTGCCAGCAGCCCCATCGTCGGTACTGAAGCTTTCTTT. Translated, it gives CASSPIVGTEAFF. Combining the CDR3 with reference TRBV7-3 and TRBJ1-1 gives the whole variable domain GAGVSQTPSNKVTEKGKYVELRCDPISGHTALYWYRQSLGQGPEFLIYFQGTGAADDSGLPNDRFFAVRPEGSVSTLKIQRTERGDSAVYLCASSPIVGTEAFFGQGTRLTVV.

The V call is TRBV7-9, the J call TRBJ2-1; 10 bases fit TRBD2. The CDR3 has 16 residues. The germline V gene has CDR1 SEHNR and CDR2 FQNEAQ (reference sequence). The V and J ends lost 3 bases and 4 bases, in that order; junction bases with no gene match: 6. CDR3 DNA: TGTGCCAGCAGCTTGCAGGAAGCGGGAGGGTACAATGAGCAGTTCTTC. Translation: CASSLQEAGGYNEQFF.

For the CDR3, the DNA is TGTGCCAGCAGCCCTCTTAAGGTTTTTGGAGACTACACCTTC. It codes for CASSPLKVFGDYTF. The rearrangement joins TRBV5-8 to TRBJ1-2; D is ambiguous. V was shortened by 4 bases and J by 10 bases, with 20 bases between the two germline ends. This CDR3 contains 14 residues. Germline V CDR1 and CDR2: SGHTS, YDEGEE.

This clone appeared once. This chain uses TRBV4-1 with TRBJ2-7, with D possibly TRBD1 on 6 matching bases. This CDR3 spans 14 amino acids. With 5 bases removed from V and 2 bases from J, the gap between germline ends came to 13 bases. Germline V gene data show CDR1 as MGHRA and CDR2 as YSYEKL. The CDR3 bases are TGCGCCAGCAGCTTGCTCAGGGGCCCCTACGAGCAGTACTTC. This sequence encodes CASSLLRGPYEQYF.

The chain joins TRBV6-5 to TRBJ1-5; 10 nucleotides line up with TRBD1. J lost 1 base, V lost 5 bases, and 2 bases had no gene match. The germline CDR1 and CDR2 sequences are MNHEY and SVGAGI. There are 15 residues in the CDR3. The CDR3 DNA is TGTGCCAGCAGTGGGACAGGGGCGAGCAATCAGCCCCAGCATTTT. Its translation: CASSGTGASNQPQHF.

The CDR3 reads CSVVSGRKISGANVLTF. In nucleotides, the CDR3 is TGCAGCGTTGTTTCAGGGAGGAAAATATCTGGGGCCAACGTCCTGACTTTC. V usage is TRBV29-1 and J usage is TRBJ2-6; possibly TRBD2 for D (6 bases). Trimming pared 4 bases from V and 1 base from J, leaving 17 bases between. The CDR3 has 17 amino acids. Germline V CDR1 and CDR2: SQVTM, ANQGSEA.

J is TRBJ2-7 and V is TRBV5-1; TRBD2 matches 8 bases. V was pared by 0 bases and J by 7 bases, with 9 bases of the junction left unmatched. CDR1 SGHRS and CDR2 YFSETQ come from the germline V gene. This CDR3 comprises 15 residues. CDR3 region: CASSLASLAGGEQYF. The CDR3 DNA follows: TGCGCCAGCAGCTTGGCAAGCCTAGCGGGTGGAGAGCAGTACTTC.

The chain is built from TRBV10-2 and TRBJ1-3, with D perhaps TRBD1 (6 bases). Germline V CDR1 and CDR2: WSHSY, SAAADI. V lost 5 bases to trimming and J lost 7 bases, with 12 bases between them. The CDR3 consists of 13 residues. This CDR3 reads CASSRKGGNTIYF. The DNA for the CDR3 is TGCGCCAGCAGTCGAAAGGGGGGGAACACCATATATTTT.

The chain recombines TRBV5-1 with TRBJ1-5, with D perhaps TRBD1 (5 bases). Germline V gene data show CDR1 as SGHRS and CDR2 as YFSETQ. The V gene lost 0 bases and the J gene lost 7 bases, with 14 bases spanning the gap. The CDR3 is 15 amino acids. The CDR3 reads CASSLVGGVNQPQHF. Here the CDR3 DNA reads TGCGCCAGCAGCTTGGTCGGAGGGGTCAACCAGCCCCAGCATTTT.

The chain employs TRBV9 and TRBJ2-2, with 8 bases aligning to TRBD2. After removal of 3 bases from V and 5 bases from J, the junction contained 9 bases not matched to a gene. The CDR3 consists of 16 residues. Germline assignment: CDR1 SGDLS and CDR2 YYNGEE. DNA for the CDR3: TGTGCCAGCAGCGGGAGACGGGCTAGCGGGACCGGGGAGCTGTTTTTT. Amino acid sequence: CASSGRRASGTGELFF.

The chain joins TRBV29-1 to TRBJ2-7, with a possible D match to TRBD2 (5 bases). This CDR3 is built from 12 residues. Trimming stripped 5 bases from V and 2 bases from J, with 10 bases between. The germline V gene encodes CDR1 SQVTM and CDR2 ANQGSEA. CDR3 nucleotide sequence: TGCAGCGTTTATTTAGCGACCTACGAGCAGTACTTC. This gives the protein CSVYLATYEQYF.

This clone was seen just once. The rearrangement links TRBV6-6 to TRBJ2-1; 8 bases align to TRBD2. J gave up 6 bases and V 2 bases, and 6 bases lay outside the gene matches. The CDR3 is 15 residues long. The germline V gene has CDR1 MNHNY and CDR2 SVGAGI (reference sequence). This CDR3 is CASSYTGRAGNEQFF. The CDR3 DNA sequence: TGTGCCAGCAGTTACACCGGGAGGGCGGGCAATGAGCAGTTCTTC.

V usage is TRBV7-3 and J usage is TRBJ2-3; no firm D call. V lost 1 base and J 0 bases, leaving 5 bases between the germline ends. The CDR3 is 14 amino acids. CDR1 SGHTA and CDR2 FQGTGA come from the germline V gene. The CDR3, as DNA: TGTGCCAGCAGCTTAAGTCCGAGCACAGATACGCAGTATTTT. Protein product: CASSLSPSTDTQYF.

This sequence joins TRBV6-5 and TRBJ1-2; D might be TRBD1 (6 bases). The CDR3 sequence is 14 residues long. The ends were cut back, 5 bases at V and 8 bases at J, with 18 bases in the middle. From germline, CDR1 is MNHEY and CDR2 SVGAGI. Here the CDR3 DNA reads TGTGCCAGCAGTCCCCCCGGGACACTTCGAGGCTACACCTTC. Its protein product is CASSPPGTLRGYTF.

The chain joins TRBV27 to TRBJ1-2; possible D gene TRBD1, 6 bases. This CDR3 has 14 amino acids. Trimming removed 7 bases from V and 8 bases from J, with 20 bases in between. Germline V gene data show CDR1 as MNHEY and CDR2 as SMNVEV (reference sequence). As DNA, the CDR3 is TGTGCCAGCAAGAAACGGGGGGCGAGTGGGGGCTACACCTTC. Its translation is CASKKRGASGGYTF.

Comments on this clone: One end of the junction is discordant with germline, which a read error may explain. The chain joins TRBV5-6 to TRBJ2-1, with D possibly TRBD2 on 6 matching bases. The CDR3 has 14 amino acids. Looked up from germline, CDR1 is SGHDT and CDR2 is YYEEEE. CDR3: CASSFWDSHNEQFF. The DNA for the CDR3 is TGTGCCAGCAGCTTTTGGGACTCCCACAATGAGCAGTTCTTC.

The CDR3: CASSQEDPPAANEKLFF. The CDR3 coding sequence is TGCGCCAGCAGCCAAGAAGACCCCCCAGCGGCTAATGAAAAACTGTTTTTT. The chain joins TRBV4-1 to TRBJ1-4; the D is unclear. The germline gives CDR1 MGHRA, CDR2 YSYEKL. V lost 0 bases and J 3 bases, leaving 14 bases between the germline ends. This CDR3 contains 17 residues.

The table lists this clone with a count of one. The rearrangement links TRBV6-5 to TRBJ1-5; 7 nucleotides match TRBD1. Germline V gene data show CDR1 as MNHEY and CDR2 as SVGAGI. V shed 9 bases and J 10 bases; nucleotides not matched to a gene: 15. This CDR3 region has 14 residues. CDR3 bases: TGTGCCAGTTCGGTGGGGCAGGGGGTATATCCCCAGCATTTT. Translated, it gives CASSVGQGVYPQHF.

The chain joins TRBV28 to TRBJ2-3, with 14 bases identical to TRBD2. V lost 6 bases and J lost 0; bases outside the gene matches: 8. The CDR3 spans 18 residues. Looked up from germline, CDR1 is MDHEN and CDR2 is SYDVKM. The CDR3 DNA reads TGTGCCAGCAGCCTCGGGACTAGCGGGAGAGCTAGCACAGATACGCAGTATTTT. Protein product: CASSLGTSGRASTDTQYF.

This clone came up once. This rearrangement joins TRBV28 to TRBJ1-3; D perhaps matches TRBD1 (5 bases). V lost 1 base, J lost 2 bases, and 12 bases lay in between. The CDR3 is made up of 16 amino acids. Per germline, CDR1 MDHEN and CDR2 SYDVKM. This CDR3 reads CASSLLVGGAGNTIYF. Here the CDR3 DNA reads TGTGCCAGCAGTTTATTGGTGGGGGGAGCTGGAAACACCATATATTTT.

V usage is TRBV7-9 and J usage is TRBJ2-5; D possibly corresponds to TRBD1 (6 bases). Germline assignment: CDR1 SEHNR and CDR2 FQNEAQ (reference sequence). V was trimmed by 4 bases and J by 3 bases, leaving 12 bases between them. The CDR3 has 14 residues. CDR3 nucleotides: TGTGCCAGCAGCTATACTCGACAGGAAGAGACCCAGTACTTC. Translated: CASSYTRQEETQYF.

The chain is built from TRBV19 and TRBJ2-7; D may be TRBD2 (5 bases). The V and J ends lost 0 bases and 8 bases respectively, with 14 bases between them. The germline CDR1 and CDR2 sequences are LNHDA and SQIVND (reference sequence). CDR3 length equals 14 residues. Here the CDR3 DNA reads TGTGCCAGTAGTATAGATGAGAGGGCAGCCAAGCAGTACTTC. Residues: CASSIDERAAKQYF.

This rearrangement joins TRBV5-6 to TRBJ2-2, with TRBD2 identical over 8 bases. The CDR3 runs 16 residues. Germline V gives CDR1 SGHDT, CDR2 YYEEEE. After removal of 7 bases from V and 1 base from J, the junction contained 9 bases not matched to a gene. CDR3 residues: CASRGSGSGNTGELFF. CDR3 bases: TGTGCCAGCCGTGGAAGCGGGAGCGGGAACACCGGGGAGCTGTTTTTT.

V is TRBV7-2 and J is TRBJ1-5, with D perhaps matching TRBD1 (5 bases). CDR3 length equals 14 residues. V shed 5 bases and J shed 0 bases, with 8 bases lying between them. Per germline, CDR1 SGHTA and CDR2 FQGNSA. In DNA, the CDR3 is TGTGCCAGCAGCGAACAGGTTAGCAATCAGCCCCAGCATTTT. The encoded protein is CASSEQVSNQPQHF.

CDR3 sequence: CASSVRPQEGGYTF. Here the CDR3 DNA reads TGTGCCAGCAGCGTACGACCCCAAGAGGGCGGCTACACCTTC. The chain links TRBV9 to TRBJ1-2, with D unresolved. CDR1 SGDLS and CDR2 YYNGEE come from the germline V gene. This CDR3 contains 14 residues. The V end lost 1 base, the J end lost 8 bases, and 15 bases lay between the germline ends.

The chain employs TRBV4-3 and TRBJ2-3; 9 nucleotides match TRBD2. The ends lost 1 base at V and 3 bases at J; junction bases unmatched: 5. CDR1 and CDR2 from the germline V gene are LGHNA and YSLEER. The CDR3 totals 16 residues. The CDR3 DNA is TGCGCCAGCAGCCAAGGCGGTAGCGGGAGTACAGATACGCAGTATTTT. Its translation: CASSQGGSGSTDTQYF.

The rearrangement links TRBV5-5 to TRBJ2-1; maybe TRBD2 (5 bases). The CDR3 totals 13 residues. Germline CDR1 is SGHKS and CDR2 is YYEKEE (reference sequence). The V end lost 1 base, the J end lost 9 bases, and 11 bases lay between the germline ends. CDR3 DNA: TGTGCCAGCAGCTTGAGAGGGCATGGTGAGCAGTTCTTC. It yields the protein CASSLRGHGEQFF. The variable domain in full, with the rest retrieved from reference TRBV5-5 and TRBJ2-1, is DAGVTQSPTHLIKTRGQQVTLRCSPISGHKSVSWYQQVLGQGPQFIFQYYEKEERGRGNFPDRFSARQFPNYSSELNVNALLLGDSALYLCASSLRGHGEQFFGPGTRLTVL.

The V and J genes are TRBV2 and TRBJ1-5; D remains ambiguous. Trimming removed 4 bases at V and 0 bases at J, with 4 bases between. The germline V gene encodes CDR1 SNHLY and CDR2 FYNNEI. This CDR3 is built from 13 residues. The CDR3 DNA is TGTGCCAGCAGTGTCAGTAGCAATCAGCCCCAGCATTTT. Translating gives CASSVSSNQPQHF. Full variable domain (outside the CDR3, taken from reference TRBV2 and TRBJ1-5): EPEVTQTPSHQVTQMGQEVILRCVPISNHLYFYWYRQILGQKVEFLVSFYNNEISEKSEIFDDQFSVERPDGSNFTLKIRSTKLEDSAMYFCASSVSSNQPQHFGDGTRLSIL.